This TCR beta chain was found in a study of control samples from healthy donors and cancer patients. This CDR3 has 15 residues. The germline V and J ends were trimmed by 5 bases and 8 bases, with 17 bases remaining between them. Germline V CDR1 and CDR2: SGHDT, YYEEEE. Method: immunoSEQ multiplex PCR; TCRdb's copy keeps in-frame clones and lacks some. The table lists some 49,000 clones, around 85% of them singletons, with about 2.6% in the top ten. The source is a woman in her fifties or sixties with lung cancer. The sequencing sample was made of PBMCs. This chain uses TRBV5-6 with TRBJ1-6, with a tentative D call TRBD1 (5 bases). CDR3 bases: TGTGCCAGCAGGTCCATTCGGGGCAGAGATTCACCCCTCCACTTT. Translated, it gives CASRSIRGRDSPLHF.